This entry describes one TCR beta chain. Its antigen remains unidentified. TCRdb independently ran MiXCR on the RT-PCR reads; one entry per CDR3 protein. Of hundreds of thousands of distinct CDR3 sequences in the sample, approximately 14% were seen once. The sample originates from a study of response to subunit inactivated influenza vaccine. The CDR3 is 12 residues long. The V and J ends lost 5 bases and 5 bases, in that order; junction bases with no gene match: 5. Germline-derived CDR1 and CDR2 are DFQATT and SNEGSKA (reference sequence). Points from the study as a whole: With each seasonal influenza vaccination, the authors suggested, few new T cells are recruited.

The gene calls are TRBV20-1 and TRBJ2-5, with TRBD1 identical over 7 bases. The sample consisted of PBMCs from blood, taken roughly 12 days after vaccination. The receptor was isolated from a man between 50 and 59 years old who received an inactivated influenza vaccine. The CDR3 DNA reads TGCAGTGCTCAAGACAGGGTGGAGACCCAGTACTTC. Translation gives CSAQDRVETQYF.